Below are 31 T cell receptor beta chains sequenced from a single sample in a study of cytomegalovirus exposure and HLA in healthy donors. 60 Vbeta and 13 Jbeta primers were used in PCR. Clones were sequenced by immunoSEQ multiplex PCR, and TCRdb holds only the in-frame ones, with some missing. The repertoire holds tens of thousands of clones, with around 82% as singletons. Sequenced input: PBMCs. These receptors all come from a female donor in good health and CMV-seronegative.

This clone was detected only a few times. J is TRBJ1-2 and V is TRBV6-5; 7 bases are shared with TRBD1. CDR1 is MNHEY, CDR2 SVGAGI, per germline. V gave up 7 bases and J gave up 7 bases; unmatched junction bases: 15. This CDR3 is built from 15 residues. CDR3 amino acids: CASTPRRGQSSGYTF. Written as DNA, the CDR3 is TGTGCCAGCACTCCAAGGAGGGGGCAGTCATCTGGCTACACCTTC.

The chain employs TRBV5-1 and TRBJ2-5; no reliable D call. TRBJ2-7 matches the DNA end more closely, so the J call is doubtful. Germline CDR1 is SGHRS and CDR2 is YFSETQ. The CDR3 consists of 12 residues. Here the CDR3 reads CASSLDNYEQYF. The CDR3, as DNA: TGCGCCAGCAGCTTGGACAACTACGAGCAGTACTTC.

The chain joins TRBV7-8 to TRBJ2-1, with a weak D call TRBD1 (5 bases). This CDR3 comprises 14 residues. V lost 0 bases and J lost 7, with 10 bases in between. The germline V gene encodes CDR1 SGHVS and CDR2 FQNEAQ. CDR3 region: CASSLAETANEQFF. CDR3 DNA: TGTGCCAGCAGCTTAGCGGAGACAGCAAATGAGCAGTTCTTC.

V and J are TRBV5-4 and TRBJ2-6, with D unresolved. The CDR3 runs to 17 residues. V was clipped by 0 bases and J by 0 bases, with 10 bases between them. The V gene's germline CDR1 is SGHNT and CDR2 YYREEE (reference sequence). CDR3 sequence (DNA): TGTGCCAGCAGCTTGGGGGCGCCAAGCTCTGGGGCCAACGTCCTGACTTTC. It translates to CASSLGAPSSGANVLTF.

Regarding this clone: This sample includes further DNA sequences coding for the same CDR3. The rearrangement links TRBV27 to TRBJ1-6; 9 bases are shared with TRBD1. This CDR3 has 15 residues. V dropped 6 bases and J dropped 8; count of bases not matched to a gene: 8. CDR1 and CDR2 (germline): MNHEY, SMNVEV (reference sequence). Here the CDR3 DNA reads TGTGCCAGCAGCTTGTACAGGGGGCGGGATTCACCCCTCCACTTT. Amino acids: CASSLYRGRDSPLHF.

The genes are TRBV18 and TRBJ2-3; 8 nucleotides match TRBD2. Looked up from germline, CDR1 is KGHSH and CDR2 is LQKENI. The CDR3 totals 20 residues. J gave up 6 bases and V 5 bases, and 25 bases lay outside the gene matches. The CDR3 DNA reads TGTGCCAGCTCATCGTCCACTCCCAGGGATAGCGGGGCCCCCGGGGATACGCAGTATTTT. Amino acid sequence: CASSSSTPRDSGAPGDTQYF.

The V call is TRBV30, the J call TRBJ2-6; no clear D gene. The CDR3 is 17 residues long. Germline V gives CDR1 GTSNPN, CDR2 SVGIG (reference sequence). V lost 1 base to trimming and J lost 4 bases, with 17 bases between them. The CDR3 loop reads CAWSGMRSAAGANVLTF. CDR3 DNA sequence: TGTGCCTGGAGTGGTATGAGGTCAGCAGCCGGGGCCAACGTCCTGACTTTC.

V gene TRBV6-6 combines with J gene TRBJ1-5, with D possibly being TRBD1 (6 bases). The CDR3 runs to 16 residues. V dropped 0 bases and J dropped 0 bases, with 9 bases sitting between them. From germline, CDR1 is MNHNY and CDR2 SVGAGI (reference sequence). As DNA, the CDR3 is TGTGCCAGCAGTTACTCCCCAGGGGATAGCAATCAGCCCCAGCATTTT. It specifies CASSYSPGDSNQPQHF.

This chain joins TRBV13 and TRBJ1-1; no clear D gene. This CDR3 has 14 residues. V shed 1 base and J shed 1 base, with 7 bases lying between them. Germline CDR1 reads PRHDT; CDR2 reads FYEKMQ (reference sequence). Here the CDR3 DNA reads TGTGCCAGCAGCTTAGTATCAGGGAACACTGAAGCTTTCTTT. Protein sequence: CASSLVSGNTEAFF.

The rearrangement links TRBV6-5 to TRBJ1-1; no reliable D call. The CDR3 has 15 amino acids. Germline V CDR1 and CDR2: MNHEY, SVGAGI. Trimming took 2 bases from V and 1 from J, leaving 11 bases between them. The CDR3 loop is CASSYGGLRNTEAFF. The CDR3 region has the DNA TGTGCCAGCAGTTACGGTGGGCTTAGGAACACTGAAGCTTTCTTT.

The CDR3 DNA reads TGCGCCAGCAGCTTGAGTCCAGGTGGCCTCTACGAGCAGTACTTC. Translation: CASSLSPGGLYEQYF. V usage is TRBV5-1 and J usage is TRBJ2-7; D ambiguous. The CDR3 is made up of 15 amino acids. In germline, CDR1 is SGHRS, CDR2 YFSETQ. V lost 1 base, J lost 3 bases, and 14 bases lay in between.

The chain is built from TRBV6-4 and TRBJ2-3; 10 nucleotides line up with TRBD1. Germline CDR1 and CDR2: MRHNA and SNTAGT. The CDR3 is 16 residues long. The V and J ends lost 0 bases and 2 bases, in that order; junction bases with no gene match: 2. CDR3 DNA sequence: TGTGCCAGCAGTGACTCAGGACAGGGGGACACAGATACGCAGTATTTT. Encoded protein: CASSDSGQGDTDTQYF.

About this clone: Relative to the germline gene, one junction end is altered; a read error may explain this. The rearrangement links TRBV7-9 to TRBJ2-3, with 10 nucleotides matching TRBD2. This CDR3 comprises 14 residues. Germline CDR1 SEHNR, CDR2 FQNEAQ (reference sequence). In DNA form, the CDR3 reads TGTGCCAGCAGCCTAGCGGGGGCGAGAGATACGCAGTATTTT. Protein sequence: CASSLAGARDTQYF.

The rearrangement links TRBV4-2 to TRBJ1-5; D call uncertain. V lost 1 base, J lost 5 bases, and 9 bases lay in between. CDR3 length equals 14 residues. Germline values: CDR1 LGHNA, CDR2 YNFKEQ. In DNA, the CDR3 is TGTGCCAGCAGCCAAGCAGTGGGAGATCAGCCCCAGCATTTT. Translating gives CASSQAVGDQPQHF.

This chain connects TRBV5-1 to TRBJ1-3, with TRBD1 matching 7 bases. Trimming took 3 bases from V and 4 from J; bases not matched to a gene: 7. Germline values: CDR1 SGHRS, CDR2 YFSETQ. The CDR3 has 15 amino acids. The CDR3 nucleotides read TGCGCCAGCAGCTCGGCCGACAGGGACGGAAACACCATATATTTT. This translates into CASSSADRDGNTIYF.

This chain connects TRBV2 to TRBJ1-2; possibly TRBD1 for D (5 bases). The V and J ends lost 6 bases and 4 bases respectively, with 12 bases between them. Germline loops: CDR1 SNHLY, CDR2 FYNNEI. This CDR3 region has 13 residues. In DNA form, the CDR3 reads TGTGCCAGCAGACGCGACAGCCCCTATGGCTACACCTTC. Translation: CASRRDSPYGYTF. Complete variable domain (other parts from reference TRBV2 and TRBJ1-2): EPEVTQTPSHQVTQMGQEVILRCVPISNHLYFYWYRQILGQKVEFLVSFYNNEISEKSEIFDDQFSVERPDGSNFTLKIRSTKLEDSAMYFCASRRDSPYGYTFGSGTRLTVV.

In DNA, the CDR3 is TGTGCCAGCAGCGCCAATCCGGACGGTCCTACGGAGGACAACACTGAAGCTTTCTTT. This gives the protein CASSANPDGPTEDNTEAFF. V and J are TRBV9 and TRBJ1-1, with D hard to call. V lost 3 bases to trimming and J lost 2 bases, with 26 bases between them. The CDR3 length is 19 residues. Germline V gene lookup returns CDR1 SGDLS and CDR2 YYNGEE. Combining the CDR3 with reference TRBV9 and TRBJ1-1 gives the whole variable domain DSGVTQTPKHLITATGQRVTLRCSPRSGDLSVYWYQQSLDQGLQFLIQYYNGEERAKGNILERFSAQQFPDLHSELNLSSLELGDSALYFCASSANPDGPTEDNTEAFFGQGTRLTVV.

The rearrangement joins TRBV2 to TRBJ1-2; D is perhaps TRBD1 (5 bases). Per the germline V gene, CDR1 is SNHLY and CDR2 is FYNNEI. The CDR3 runs to 14 residues. Between the trimmed V and J ends, which lost 0 bases and 8 bases, there was a span of 13 bases. CDR3 in amino acids: CASSEAGEAGGYTF. For the CDR3, the DNA is TGTGCCAGCAGTGAAGCGGGGGAAGCGGGAGGCTACACCTTC. The entire variable domain, with the rest obtained from reference TRBV2 and TRBJ1-2, is as follows: EPEVTQTPSHQVTQMGQEVILRCVPISNHLYFYWYRQILGQKVEFLVSFYNNEISEKSEIFDDQFSVERPDGSNFTLKIRSTKLEDSAMYFCASSEAGEAGGYTFGSGTRLTVV.

This rearrangement joins TRBV4-1 to TRBJ2-1; 9 bases are shared with TRBD2. Germline V lookup: CDR1 MGHRA, CDR2 YSYEKL. V lost 0 bases to trimming and J lost 6 bases; unmatched junction nucleotides: 9. CDR3 size: 17 residues. The CDR3 spells CASSQDREASGVNEQFF. As DNA, the CDR3 is TGCGCCAGCAGCCAAGATAGGGAGGCTAGCGGGGTCAATGAGCAGTTCTTC.

CDR3 sequence reads: CASSFSYEQYF. DNA of the CDR3: TGTGCCAGCAGCTTTAGCTACGAGCAGTACTTC. V and J are TRBV5-8 and TRBJ2-7; D is unclear. The V end lost 2 bases, the J end lost 3 bases, and 3 bases lay between the germline ends. Germline lookup yields CDR1 SGHTS and CDR2 YDEGEE. This CDR3 has 11 residues.

This clone was seen a few times. V is TRBV27 and J is TRBJ1-5; no firm D call. This CDR3 contains 16 residues. V lost 3 bases and J lost 0, with 12 bases in between. Germline CDR1 reads MNHEY; CDR2 reads SMNVEV (reference sequence). CDR3 protein: CASSFFQSHSNQPQHF. The CDR3 region has the DNA TGTGCCAGCAGTTTTTTCCAGTCACATAGCAATCAGCCCCAGCATTTT.

This chain connects TRBV30 to TRBJ1-6; D perhaps matches TRBD1 (6 bases). The CDR3 runs 15 residues. Germline assignment: CDR1 GTSNPN and CDR2 SVGIG (reference sequence). The ends were cut back, 0 bases at V and 7 bases at J, with 13 bases in the middle. In DNA form, the CDR3 reads TGTGCCTGGAGTGTATGGGGGCCTGGGAATTCACCCCTCCACTTT. Protein sequence: CAWSVWGPGNSPLHF.

The CDR3 DNA is TGTGCCAGCAGTCCGGGACAGGGACGAGAGACCCAGTACTTC. Translation: CASSPGQGRETQYF. The rearrangement uses TRBV9 and TRBJ2-5; 9 bases align to TRBD1. Germline CDR1 is SGDLS and CDR2 is YYNGEE. J lost 4 bases, V lost 5 bases, and 6 bases had no gene match. The length of the CDR3 is 14 residues.

This sequence joins TRBV18 and TRBJ1-4; 8 bases agree with TRBD1. The junction had 25 bases not matched to a gene; V was cut back by 3 bases and J by 4 bases. CDR1 KGHSH and CDR2 LQKENI come from the germline V gene. The CDR3 has 22 residues. CDR3: CASSPGSVWQGATRTNNEKLFF. CDR3 in DNA: TGTGCCAGCTCACCTGGAAGTGTGTGGCAGGGGGCAACTCGGACTAATAATGAAAAACTGTTTTTT.

This rearrangement joins TRBV4-1 to TRBJ2-4, with a tentative D call TRBD2 (6 bases). The CDR3 contains 17 residues. Germline values: CDR1 MGHRA, CDR2 YSYEKL. The V end lost 0 bases, the J end lost 1 base, and 13 bases lay between the germline ends. This chain's CDR3 is CASSQESRGRAKNIQYF. CDR3 nucleotides: TGCGCCAGCAGCCAAGAGTCCCGAGGGAGGGCCAAAAACATTCAGTACTTC.

The chain recombines TRBV4-3 with TRBJ1-1; D not certain. V lost 5 bases to trimming and J lost 1 base, with 17 bases between them. CDR3 length equals 16 residues. Per germline, CDR1 LGHNA and CDR2 YSLEER. The CDR3 DNA reads as TGCGCCAGCAGCTATTTGATAGACATTCGGAACACTGAAGCTTTCTTT. Its protein product is CASSYLIDIRNTEAFF.

V and J are TRBV4-3 and TRBJ2-7; the D is unclear. With 1 base removed from V and 5 bases from J, the gap between germline ends came to 12 bases. CDR3 length: 14 residues. In germline, CDR1 is LGHNA, CDR2 YSLEER. The CDR3: CASSQGNRVHEQYF. CDR3 bases: TGCGCCAGCAGCCAAGGTAACCGGGTACACGAGCAGTACTTC.

This clone was recorded a few times. The chain recombines TRBV7-9 with TRBJ1-1; 7 bases map to TRBD1. CDR1 SEHNR and CDR2 FQNEAQ come from the germline V gene (reference sequence). V lost 5 bases, J lost 0 bases, and 6 bases stayed unmatched. This CDR3 has 15 residues. The CDR3 here is CASSLRTGMNTEAFF. Here the CDR3 DNA reads TGTGCCAGCAGCCTGAGGACAGGAATGAACACTGAAGCTTTCTTT.

The chain recombines TRBV6-1 with TRBJ2-7, with 9 bases matching TRBD1. The J segment lost 4 bases and the V segment lost 6 bases, leaving 10 bases of the junction unmatched. Germline V gene data show CDR1 as MNHNS and CDR2 as SASEGT. There are 15 residues in the CDR3. CDR3 in DNA: TGTGCCAGCAGCCCGGACAGGGGAGCACGTTACGAGCAGTACTTC. Translating gives CASSPDRGARYEQYF.

V and J are TRBV10-3 and TRBJ1-1, with 10 bases lining up with TRBD1. The length of the CDR3 is 15 residues. CDR1 ENHRY and CDR2 SYGVKD come from the germline V gene. Trimming cost V 6 bases and J 0 bases; bases outside gene matches: 4. The DNA of the CDR3 is TGTGCCATCAGCGACAGGGGGCCCTTGAACACTGAAGCTTTCTTT. This gives the protein CAISDRGPLNTEAFF.

This clone was counted a few times. V gene TRBV5-1 combines with J gene TRBJ2-2, with D maybe TRBD2 (6 bases). CDR3 size: 13 residues. Germline V lookup: CDR1 SGHRS, CDR2 YFSETQ. V gave up 7 bases and J gave up 2 bases, with 9 bases separating them. CDR3 DNA: TGCGCCAGCGGGACTTTCAACACCGGGGAGCTGTTTTTT. It codes for CASGTFNTGELFF.